One and the same sample provided the 30 T cell receptor beta chains below, sequenced in a study of T cells in localized non-small cell lung cancer. Profiled with immunoSEQ multiplex PCR; TCRdb holds only in-frame clones, not every one. The sample includes about 23,000 clones, 90% of them seen just once. The material was peripheral blood, obtained before any cancer treatment. The receptors were gathered from a woman aged 35 to 70 with stage I lung adenocarcinoma.

The chain joins TRBV6-5 to TRBJ2-5; a possible D gene is TRBD1 (6 bases). The CDR3 extends over 15 amino acids. CDR1 and CDR2 (germline): MNHEY, SVGAGI. Deletions cut 0 bases from V and 1 base from J, with 9 bases between. The CDR3 region has the DNA TGTGCCAGCAGTTACTCGGTACAGGGCCAAGAGACCCAGTACTTC. This codes for CASSYSVQGQETQYF.

The V gene is TRBV15, the J gene TRBJ1-1, with 7 positions matching TRBD1. With 0 bases clipped from V and 6 bases from J, the junction kept 7 bases outside the gene matches. Germline assignment: CDR1 LNHNV and CDR2 YYDKDF (reference sequence). The CDR3 runs to 15 residues. Here the CDR3 reads CATSRDGNQGAEAFF. As DNA, the CDR3 is TGTGCCACCAGCAGAGATGGGAATCAGGGGGCTGAAGCTTTCTTT.

The J gene is TRBJ1-1, the V gene TRBV7-6, with D hard to call. This CDR3 has 15 residues. Germline CDR1 SGHVS, CDR2 FNYEAQ. Trimming removed 1 base from V and 1 base from J, with 10 bases in between. The CDR3 is CASSLEPGRNTEAFF. As DNA, the CDR3 is TGTGCCAGCAGCTTAGAACCAGGACGGAACACTGAAGCTTTCTTT.

The chain combines TRBV15 with TRBJ1-1; D may be TRBD1 (6 bases). Germline V gene lookup returns CDR1 LNHNV and CDR2 YYDKDF (reference sequence). With 5 bases removed from V and 8 bases from J, the gap between germline ends came to 24 bases. The CDR3 has 16 amino acids. CDR3 in amino acids: CATSPTAGTILTEAFF. In DNA, the CDR3 is TGTGCCACCAGCCCAACTGCCGGGACAATCCTCACGGAAGCTTTCTTT.

The chain uses TRBV20-1 and TRBJ2-1, with a weak D call TRBD2 (5 bases). Germline V lookup: CDR1 DFQATT, CDR2 SNEGSKA (reference sequence). V lost 5 bases and J lost 7, with 9 bases in between. This CDR3 spans 11 amino acids. DNA of the CDR3: TGCAGTGCTCCCGACTATAATGAGCAGTTCTTC. This gives the protein CSAPDYNEQFF.

The chain couples TRBV7-2 to TRBJ1-6; D gene ambiguous. CDR3 size: 15 residues. The V end was cut by 5 bases, the J end by 0 bases, with 8 bases between. CDR1 is SGHTA and CDR2 is FQGNSA in the germline V gene. CDR3 amino acids: CASSPTSSYNSPLHF. As DNA, the CDR3 is TGTGCCAGCAGCCCTACAAGCTCCTATAATTCACCCCTCCACTTT. Complete variable domain (other parts from reference TRBV7-2 and TRBJ1-6): GAGVSQSPSNKVTEKGKDVELRCDPISGHTALYWYRQSLGQGLEFLIYFQGNSAPDKSGLPSDRFSAERTGGSVSTLTIQRTQQEDSAVYLCASSPTSSYNSPLHFGNGTRLTVT.

The chain carries TRBV19 and TRBJ2-1, with D perhaps TRBD1 (7 bases). The V gene's germline CDR1 is LNHDA and CDR2 SQIVND (reference sequence). The V end lost 5 bases, the J end lost 0 bases, and 11 bases lay between the germline ends. CDR3 length: 15 amino acids. CDR3 in amino acids: CASSFQGGSYNEQFF. The CDR3, as DNA: TGTGCCAGTAGTTTTCAGGGGGGCTCCTACAATGAGCAGTTCTTC. Combining the CDR3 with reference TRBV19 and TRBJ2-1 gives the whole variable domain DGGITQSPKYLFRKEGQNVTLSCEQNLNHDAMYWYRQDPGQGLRLIYYSQIVNDFQKGDIAEGYSVSREKKESFPLTVTSAQKNPTAFYLCASSFQGGSYNEQFFGPGTRLTVL.

The chain uses TRBV28 and TRBJ2-1, with no clear D. Deletions cut 5 bases from V and 0 bases from J, with 8 bases between. The CDR3 is made up of 14 amino acids. Germline CDR1 reads MDHEN; CDR2 reads SYDVKM. The CDR3 region has the DNA TGTGCCAGCAGTAATCCGGACTCCTACAATGAGCAGTTCTTC. This translates into CASSNPDSYNEQFF.

The J gene is TRBJ2-1, the V gene TRBV7-9; D remains unclear. Germline V gene data show CDR1 as SEHNR and CDR2 as FQNEAQ (reference sequence). This CDR3 has 15 residues. The V end lost 2 bases, the J end lost 4 bases, and 12 bases lay between the germline ends. The CDR3 DNA reads TGTGCCAGCAGCTTACCAGGAGCTACTTACAATGAGCAGTTCTTC. Protein sequence: CASSLPGATYNEQFF.

This rearrangement joins TRBV6-4 to TRBJ2-1; 8 bases map to TRBD2. CDR3 size: 15 residues. V lost 4 bases and J lost 6; bases outside the gene matches: 8. From germline, CDR1 is MRHNA and CDR2 SNTAGT. The CDR3 loop reads CASSVEAGAANEQFF. CDR3 nucleotides: TGTGCCAGCAGTGTAGAAGCGGGAGCAGCCAATGAGCAGTTCTTC.

The V call is TRBV5-1, the J call TRBJ2-3; the D is unclear. The CDR3 length is 12 residues. V lost 0 bases and J lost 6, with 5 bases in between. CDR1 and CDR2 (germline): SGHRS, YFSETQ. The DNA for the CDR3 is TGCGCCAGCAGCTTGGCGGTGGATACGCAGTATTTT. Protein: CASSLAVDTQYF.

This clone was detected only once. V usage is TRBV2 and J usage is TRBJ1-5, with no clear D. Germline assignment: CDR1 SNHLY and CDR2 FYNNEI. The length of the CDR3 is 14 residues. Trimming took off 1 base at V and 7 bases at J, with 11 bases between the two ends. CDR3 in amino acids: CASSEGYRSQPQHF. The DNA of the CDR3 is TGTGCCAGCAGTGAAGGGTATAGGTCACAGCCCCAGCATTTT.

CDR3 bases: TGCGCCAGCAGCTTGATAGGAGTGAACACTGAAGCTTTCTTT. This translates into CASSLIGVNTEAFF. The genes are TRBV5-1 and TRBJ1-1; the D is unclear. CDR1 is SGHRS and CDR2 is YFSETQ in the germline V gene. This CDR3 has 14 amino acids. The V and J ends lost 1 base and 0 bases respectively, with 7 bases between them.

The chain carries TRBV2 and TRBJ1-2, with no clear D. The CDR3 consists of 12 residues. The V end was cut by 6 bases, the J end by 5 bases, with 10 bases between. Germline loops: CDR1 SNHLY, CDR2 FYNNEI. DNA of the CDR3: TGTGCCAGCAGGGCCAGTGGGTATGGCTACACCTTC. Translating gives CASRASGYGYTF.

In its sample, this clone was seen once. This chain joins TRBV9 and TRBJ1-1, with D unclear. Germline CDR1 SGDLS, CDR2 YYNGEE. The CDR3 is 14 residues long. The ends were cut back, 4 bases at V and 5 bases at J, with 15 bases in the middle. The CDR3 region has the DNA TGTGCCAGCAGCCCCCTCGGAAGTCCGACTGAAGCTTTCTTT. Translated: CASSPLGSPTEAFF.

The V and J genes are TRBV19 and TRBJ1-4; maybe TRBD1 (5 bases). The CDR3 has 12 residues. Trimming left V 6 bases short and J 8 bases short, with 10 bases between. Germline CDR1 LNHDA, CDR2 SQIVND (reference sequence). The CDR3 nucleotides are TGTGCCAGTAGAGAGGGGCTGGAAAAACTGTTTTTT. Its protein is CASREGLEKLFF.

The genes are TRBV18 and TRBJ2-2; perhaps D is TRBD1 or TRBD2 (6 bases each). Trimming took 0 bases from V and 3 from J, leaving 11 bases between them. Looked up from germline, CDR1 is KGHSH and CDR2 is LQKENI. This CDR3 is built from 16 residues. This chain's CDR3 is CASSPPGGGDTGELFF. CDR3 nucleotide sequence: TGTGCCAGCTCACCACCGGGGGGCGGAGACACCGGGGAGCTGTTTTTT.

This clone was seen only a few times. The V gene is TRBV18, the J gene TRBJ2-7; 9 bases align to TRBD1. J was trimmed by 3 bases and V by 3 bases; bases with no gene match: 9. CDR3 size: 16 residues. Germline V gene sequence: CDR1 KGHSH, CDR2 LQKENI. The CDR3 coding sequence is TGTGCCAGCTCACCCGCTTCCCCGGGACAGGGCTACGAGCAGTACTTC. Protein sequence: CASSPASPGQGYEQYF.

This chain joins TRBV18 and TRBJ1-3; D may be TRBD1 (5 bases). The CDR3 is 16 residues long. The V end was cut by 2 bases, the J end by 4 bases, with 15 bases between. The germline CDR1 and CDR2 sequences are KGHSH and LQKENI. CDR3 nucleotides: TGTGCCAGCTCACCAACCGGGACTGCTTACGGAAACACCATATATTTT. This codes for CASSPTGTAYGNTIYF.

The chain uses TRBV9 and TRBJ2-3, with 8 nucleotides matching TRBD2. The CDR3 has 17 residues. Germline V gives CDR1 SGDLS, CDR2 YYNGEE. Losses at the gene ends were 0 bases for V and 5 bases for J; bases not matched to a gene: 11. The CDR3 sequence is CASSVASATRGEDTQYF. CDR3 sequence (DNA): TGTGCCAGCAGCGTAGCTAGCGCGACGCGGGGGGAAGATACGCAGTATTTT.

This rearrangement joins TRBV18 to TRBJ2-7; either TRBD1 or TRBD2 may supply D (5 bases each). The germline V gene has CDR1 KGHSH and CDR2 LQKENI. V lost 3 bases, J lost 6 bases, and 12 bases lay in between. This CDR3 contains 13 residues. In DNA form, the CDR3 reads TGTGCCAGCTCACCGGGGGTTAAGGCCGAGCAGTACTTC. Amino acids: CASSPGVKAEQYF.

The CDR3 spells CASSRTGKETQYF. In DNA form, the CDR3 reads TGTGCCAGCAGTAGGACGGGAAAGGAGACCCAGTACTTC. The chain carries TRBV6-5 and TRBJ2-5; D perhaps matches TRBD2 (5 bases). Deletions cut 5 bases from V and 5 bases from J, with 12 bases between. CDR1 is MNHEY and CDR2 is SVGAGI in the germline V gene. CDR3 length equals 13 residues.

This chain connects TRBV10-1 to TRBJ2-1; D possibly corresponds to TRBD2 (6 bases). The CDR3 extends over 17 amino acids. CDR1 and CDR2 (germline): WNHNN, SYGVQD (reference sequence). With 3 bases removed from V and 0 bases from J, the gap between germline ends came to 15 bases. CDR3: CASSDPGSGSSYNEQFF. DNA for the CDR3: TGCGCCAGCAGTGACCCGGGCTCCGGGAGCTCCTACAATGAGCAGTTCTTC.

The J gene is TRBJ1-3, the V gene TRBV5-1; tentative D call: TRBD1 (6 bases). The CDR3 runs to 16 residues. Germline V gives CDR1 SGHRS, CDR2 YFSETQ. Trimming cost V 0 bases and J 0 bases, with 10 bases left between them. CDR3 region: CASSLDRASSGNTIYF. The CDR3, as DNA: TGCGCCAGCAGCTTGGACAGGGCTAGCTCTGGAAACACCATATATTTT. The full variable domain, its missing parts supplied by reference TRBV5-1 and TRBJ1-3, is KAGVTQTPRYLIKTRGQQVTLSCSPISGHRSVSWYQQTPGQGLQFLFEYFSETQRNKGNFPGRFSGRQFSNSRSEMNVSTLELGDSALYLCASSLDRASSGNTIYFGEGSWLTVV.

The chain combines TRBV20-1 with TRBJ1-1; no reliable D call. There are 11 residues in the CDR3. Trimming left V 4 bases short and J 1 base short, with 4 bases between. CDR1 and CDR2 from the germline V gene are DFQATT and SNEGSKA (reference sequence). The DNA of the CDR3 is TGCAGTGCTATAGAGAACACTGAAGCTTTCTTT. Translated, it gives CSAIENTEAFF.

The chain employs TRBV11-3 and TRBJ2-1; TRBD2 might be the D (5 bases). Germline V lookup: CDR1 SGHNT, CDR2 YENEEA. The CDR3 spans 18 residues. With 2 bases removed from V and 0 bases from J, the gap between germline ends came to 17 bases. The CDR3 spells CASSLRREAALSYNEQFF. CDR3 nucleotides: TGTGCCAGCAGCTTAAGAAGAGAAGCGGCCCTCTCCTACAATGAGCAGTTCTTC.

The chain uses TRBV5-1 and TRBJ2-1; no firm D call. Germline assignment: CDR1 SGHRS and CDR2 YFSETQ. Deletions cut 4 bases from V and 0 bases from J, with 8 bases between. This CDR3 has 14 amino acids. The CDR3 DNA is TGCGCCAGCAGCCCAACAACCTCCTACAATGAGCAGTTCTTC. Encoded protein: CASSPTTSYNEQFF. The variable domain in full, with the rest retrieved from reference TRBV5-1 and TRBJ2-1, is KAGVTQTPRYLIKTRGQQVTLSCSPISGHRSVSWYQQTPGQGLQFLFEYFSETQRNKGNFPGRFSGRQFSNSRSEMNVSTLELGDSALYLCASSPTTSYNEQFFGPGTRLTVL.

The rearrangement joins TRBV20-1 to TRBJ2-2; TRBD2 agrees at 7 bases. The V and J ends lost 3 bases and 17 bases, in that order; junction bases with no gene match: 9. Germline V gene data show CDR1 as DFQATT and CDR2 as SNEGSKA (reference sequence). CDR3 size: 11 residues. CDR3 in amino acids: CSASTGTTHFF. Here the CDR3 DNA reads TGCAGTGCTAGTACCGGGACTACCCATTTTTTT.

The J gene is TRBJ2-7, the V gene TRBV19; D is perhaps TRBD1 (6 bases). Germline-derived CDR1 and CDR2 are LNHDA and SQIVND (reference sequence). The CDR3 consists of 15 residues. The V end lost 4 bases, the J end lost 0 bases, and 13 bases lay between the germline ends. CDR3 region: CASSTRTALSYEQYF. CDR3 sequence (DNA): TGTGCCAGTAGTACACGGACAGCGCTCTCCTACGAGCAGTACTTC.

The V call is TRBV6-1, the J call TRBJ1-1, with 7 bases fitting TRBD1. Germline CDR1 reads MNHNS; CDR2 reads SASEGT. Losses at the gene ends were 6 bases for V and 5 bases for J; bases not matched to a gene: 3. The CDR3 is made up of 12 amino acids. This CDR3 reads CASRPQGTEAFF. As DNA, the CDR3 is TGTGCCAGCAGGCCACAGGGGACTGAAGCTTTCTTT.